This T cell receptor beta chain was captured in a study of Ad26.COV2.S vaccination and SARS-CoV-2 variants. Documented treatment: roughly 19 received Ad26.COV2.S at low or high dose, single or two shots; 5 received placebo; per-sample allocation not given. Repertoires come from day 63 after the first vaccine or placebo injection. Germline V CDR1 and CDR2: SGHNT, YYREEE (reference sequence). V lost 0 bases, J lost 0 bases, and 7 bases stayed unmatched. The CDR3 has 17 amino acids. Method: immunoSEQ multiplex PCR; TCRdb's copy keeps in-frame clones and lacks some. The sample yields a few hundred thousand clones, around nine tenths seen once.

The V call is TRBV5-4, the J call TRBJ2-7, with 9 bases aligning to TRBD2. Here the sequenced sample was peripheral blood, taken in a trial of Ad26.COV2.S vaccine versus placebo. The sequence came from a person aged 18-60 years who received the Ad26.COV2.S COVID-19 vaccine or a placebo. CDR3 loop: CASSLARSGGNSYEQYF. In DNA form, the CDR3 reads TGTGCCAGCAGCTTGGCTAGAAGCGGGGGGAACTCCTACGAGCAGTACTTC.